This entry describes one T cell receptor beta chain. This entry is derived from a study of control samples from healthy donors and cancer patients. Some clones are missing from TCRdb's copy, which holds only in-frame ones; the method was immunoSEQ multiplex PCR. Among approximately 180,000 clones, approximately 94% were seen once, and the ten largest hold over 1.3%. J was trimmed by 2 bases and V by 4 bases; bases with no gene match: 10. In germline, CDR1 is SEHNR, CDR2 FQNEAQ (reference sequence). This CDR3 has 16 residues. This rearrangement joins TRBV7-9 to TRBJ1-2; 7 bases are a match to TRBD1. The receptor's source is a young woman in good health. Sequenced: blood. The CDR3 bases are TGTGCCAGCAGCTCCGAGGAGGGGGCAGTAAACTATGGCTACACCTTC. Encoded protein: CASSSEEGAVNYGYTF. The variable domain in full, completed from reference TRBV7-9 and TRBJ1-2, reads DTGVSQNPRHKITKRGQNVTFRCDPISEHNRLYWYRQTLGQGPEFLTYFQNEAQLEKSRLLSDRFSAERPKGSFSTLEIQRTEQGDSAMYLCASSSEEGAVNYGYTFGSGTRLTVV.